A selection of T cell receptor beta chains follows, all from one sample in a study of T cells in Graves' hyperthyroidism and ophthalmopathy. MiXCR, run by TCRdb on the multiplex PCR reads, gives a single entry per CDR3 protein. The sample consists of some 510,000 distinct CDR3 sequences, around 21% of them appearing once. The sequenced material came from blood. The receptor set was obtained from a man younger than 35 with Graves' hyperthyroidism. CDR3s include the opening cysteine and the closing phenylalanine or tryptophan.

V	J	CDR3
TRBV28	TRBJ1-5	CASSFNVGQPQHF
TRBV30	TRBJ1-6	CAWSAGQANSPLHF
TRBV18	TRBJ1-5	CASSPRRLNQPQHF
TRBV6-1	TRBJ1-2	CASRNGQGYGYTF
TRBV19	TRBJ1-5	CASSITGHQPQHF
TRBV28	TRBJ1-2	CASSLLGEGYGYTF
TRBV27	TRBJ2-7	CASSPEERTYEQYF
TRBV30	TRBJ1-2	CAWSPDRNYGYTF
TRBV9	TRBJ1-2	CASSSKRGFGDGYTF
TRBV6-2/TRBV6-3	TRBJ1-5	CASSRQGSRLNSNQPQHF
TRBV14	TRBJ1-3	CASSRASSGNTIYF
TRBV6-2/TRBV6-3	TRBJ1-1	CTSSSTGANTEAFF
TRBV11-2	TRBJ2-3	CASRPFHTRSDTQYF
TRBV12-3/TRBV12-4	TRBJ2-7	CASSSWTGAYEQYF
TRBV5-6	TRBJ1-2	CASTSFVNYGYTF
TRBV2	TRBJ2-7	CASIGRGEQYF
TRBV2	TRBJ2-5	CASSPRLQETQYF
TRBV29-1	TRBJ1-1	CSVGGQFTEAFF
TRBV5-1	TRBJ1-1	CASSLVVGMNTEAFF
TRBV12-3/TRBV12-4	TRBJ1-2	CASTLFGDYGYTF
TRBV2	TRBJ1-1	CASSETGGREAFF
TRBV6-2/TRBV6-3	TRBJ1-3	CASSYSRRGPVAGNTIYF